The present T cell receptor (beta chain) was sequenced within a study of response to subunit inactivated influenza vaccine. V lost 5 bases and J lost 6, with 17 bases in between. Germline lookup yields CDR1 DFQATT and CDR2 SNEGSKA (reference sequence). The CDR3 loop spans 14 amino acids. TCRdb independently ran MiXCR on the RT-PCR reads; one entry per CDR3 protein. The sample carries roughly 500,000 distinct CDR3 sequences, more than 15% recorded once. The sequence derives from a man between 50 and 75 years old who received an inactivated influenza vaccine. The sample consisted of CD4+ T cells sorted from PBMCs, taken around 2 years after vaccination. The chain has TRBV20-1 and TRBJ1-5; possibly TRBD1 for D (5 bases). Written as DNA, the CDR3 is TGCAGTGCTTTGAGAAGGGGTTCTGGTCAGCCCCAGCATTTT. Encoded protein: CSALRRGSGQPQHF.